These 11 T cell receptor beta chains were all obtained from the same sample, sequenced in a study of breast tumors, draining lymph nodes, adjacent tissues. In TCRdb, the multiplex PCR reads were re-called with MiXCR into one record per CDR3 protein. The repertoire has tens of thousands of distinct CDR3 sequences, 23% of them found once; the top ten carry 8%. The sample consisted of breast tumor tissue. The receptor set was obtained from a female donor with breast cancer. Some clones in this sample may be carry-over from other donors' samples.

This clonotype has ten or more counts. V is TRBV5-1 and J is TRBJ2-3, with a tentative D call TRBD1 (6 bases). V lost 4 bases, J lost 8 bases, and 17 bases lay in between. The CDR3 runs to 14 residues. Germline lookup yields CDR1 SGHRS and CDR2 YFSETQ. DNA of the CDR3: TGCGCCAGCAGCGTCGACGCCCTGGGGGCTACGCAGTATTTT. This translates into CASSVDALGATQYF. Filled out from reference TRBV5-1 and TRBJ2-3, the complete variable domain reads KAGVTQTPRYLIKTRGQQVTLSCSPISGHRSVSWYQQTPGQGLQFLFEYFSETQRNKGNFPGRFSGRQFSNSRSEMNVSTLELGDSALYLCASSVDALGATQYFGPGTRLTVL.

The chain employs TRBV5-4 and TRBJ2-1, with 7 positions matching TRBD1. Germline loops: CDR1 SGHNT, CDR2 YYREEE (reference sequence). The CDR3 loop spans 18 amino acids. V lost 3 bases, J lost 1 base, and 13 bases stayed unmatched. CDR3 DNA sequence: TGTGCCAGCAGCTACGAAGGTCGACAGGGCTTATCCTACAATGAGCAGTTCTTC. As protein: CASSYEGRQGLSYNEQFF. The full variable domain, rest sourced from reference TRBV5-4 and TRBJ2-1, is ETGVTQSPTHLIKTRGQQVTLRCSSQSGHNTVSWYQQALGQGPQFIFQYYREEENGRGNFPPRFSGLQFPNYSSELNVNALELDDSALYLCASSYEGRQGLSYNEQFFGPGTRLTVL.

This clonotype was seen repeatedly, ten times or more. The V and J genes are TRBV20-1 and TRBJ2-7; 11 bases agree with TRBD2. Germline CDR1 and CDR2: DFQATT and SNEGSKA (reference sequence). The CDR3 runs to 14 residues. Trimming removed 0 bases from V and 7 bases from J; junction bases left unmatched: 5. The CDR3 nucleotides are TGCAGTGCTAGAGATCGACTAGCGGGGATAGAGCAGTACTTC. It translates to CSARDRLAGIEQYF.

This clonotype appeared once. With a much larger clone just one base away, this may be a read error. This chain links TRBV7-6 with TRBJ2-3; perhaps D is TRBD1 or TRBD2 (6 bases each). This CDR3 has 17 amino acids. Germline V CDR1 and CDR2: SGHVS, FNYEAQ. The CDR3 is CASSLLLWGASIDTQYF. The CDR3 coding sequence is TGTGCCAGCAGCTTATTGCTCTGGGGGGCTAGCATAGATACGCAGTATTTT.

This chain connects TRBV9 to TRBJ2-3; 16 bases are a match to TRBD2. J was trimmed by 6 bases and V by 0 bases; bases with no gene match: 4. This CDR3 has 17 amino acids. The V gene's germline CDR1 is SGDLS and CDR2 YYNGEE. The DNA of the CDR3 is TGTGCCAGCAGCGTAGTCGGGACTAGCGGGAGGGGGGATACGCAGTATTTT. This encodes CASSVVGTSGRGDTQYF.

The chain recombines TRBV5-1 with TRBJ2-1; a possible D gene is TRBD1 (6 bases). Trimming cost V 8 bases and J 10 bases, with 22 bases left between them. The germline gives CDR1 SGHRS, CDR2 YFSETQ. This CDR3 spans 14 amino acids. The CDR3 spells CASGRDTGLIEQFF. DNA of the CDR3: TGCGCCAGTGGCCGGGACACGGGCCTTATAGAGCAGTTCTTC.

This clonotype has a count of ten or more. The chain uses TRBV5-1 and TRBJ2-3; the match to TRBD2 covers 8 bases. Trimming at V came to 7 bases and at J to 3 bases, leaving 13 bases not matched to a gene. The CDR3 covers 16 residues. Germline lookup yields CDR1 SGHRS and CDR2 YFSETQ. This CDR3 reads CASRSRGGVNTDTQYF. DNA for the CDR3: TGCGCCAGCCGATCCCGGGGGGGGGTTAATACAGATACGCAGTATTTT.

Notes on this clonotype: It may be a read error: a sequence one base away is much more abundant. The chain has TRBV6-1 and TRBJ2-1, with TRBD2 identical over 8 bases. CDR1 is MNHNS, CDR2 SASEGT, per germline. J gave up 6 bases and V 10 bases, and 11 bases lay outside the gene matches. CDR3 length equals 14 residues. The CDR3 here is CATAGLGAPNEQFF. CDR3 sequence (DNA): TGTGCCACAGCGGGACTAGGAGCTCCCAATGAGCAGTTCTTC.

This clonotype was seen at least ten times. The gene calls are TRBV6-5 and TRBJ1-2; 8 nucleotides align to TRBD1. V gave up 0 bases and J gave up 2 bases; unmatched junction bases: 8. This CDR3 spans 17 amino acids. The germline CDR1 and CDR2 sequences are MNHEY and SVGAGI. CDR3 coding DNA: TGTGCCAGCAGTTACTCGTTCAGGGGGCCCCCCAACTATGGCTACACCTTC. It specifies CASSYSFRGPPNYGYTF.

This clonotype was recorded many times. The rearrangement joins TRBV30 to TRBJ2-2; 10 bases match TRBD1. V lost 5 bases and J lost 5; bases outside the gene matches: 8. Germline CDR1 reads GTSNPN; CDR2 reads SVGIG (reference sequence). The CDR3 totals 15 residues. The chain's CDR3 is CAWQEGTGVTGELFF. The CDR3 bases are TGTGCCTGGCAAGAGGGGACAGGGGTAACCGGGGAGCTGTTTTTT. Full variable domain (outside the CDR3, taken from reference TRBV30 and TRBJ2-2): SQTIHQWPATLVQPVGSPLSLECTVEGTSNPNLYWYRQAAGRGLQLLFYSVGIGQISSEVPQNLSASRPQDRQFILSSKKLLLSDSGFYLCAWQEGTGVTGELFFGEGSRLTVL.

CDR3 nucleotides: TGTGCCACCCAGGGCCTCCACGAGCAGTACTTC. This codes for CATQGLHEQYF. The chain links TRBV6-1 to TRBJ2-7; possibly TRBD1 for D (5 bases). The germline V gene has CDR1 MNHNS and CDR2 SASEGT. The ends were cut back, 10 bases at V and 5 bases at J, with 12 bases in the middle. This CDR3 spans 11 amino acids.